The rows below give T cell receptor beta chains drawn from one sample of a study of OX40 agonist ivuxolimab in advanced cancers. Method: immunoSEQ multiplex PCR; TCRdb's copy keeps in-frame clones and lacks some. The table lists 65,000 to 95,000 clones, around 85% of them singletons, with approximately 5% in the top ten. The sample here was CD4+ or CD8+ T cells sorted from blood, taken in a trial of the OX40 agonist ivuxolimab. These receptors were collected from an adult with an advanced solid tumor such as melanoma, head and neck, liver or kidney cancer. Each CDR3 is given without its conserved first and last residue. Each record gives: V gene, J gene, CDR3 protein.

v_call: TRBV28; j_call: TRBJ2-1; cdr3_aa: ASSKGLAENNEQF
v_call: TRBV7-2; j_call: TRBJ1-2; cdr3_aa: ASSSSDRGRGYT
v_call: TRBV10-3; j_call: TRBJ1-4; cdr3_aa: AISASGGPNEKLF
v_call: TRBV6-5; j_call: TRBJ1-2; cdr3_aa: ASSYGRVDYGYT
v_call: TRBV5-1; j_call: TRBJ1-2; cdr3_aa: ASSLGPSYGYT
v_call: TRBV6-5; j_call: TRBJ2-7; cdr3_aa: ASSYFSGGRGYEQY
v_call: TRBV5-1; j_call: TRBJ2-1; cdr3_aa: ASSLARRVDEQF
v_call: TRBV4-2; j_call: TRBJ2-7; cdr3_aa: ASSQVALAGGSYEQY
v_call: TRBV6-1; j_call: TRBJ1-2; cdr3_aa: ASSEGGQGYT
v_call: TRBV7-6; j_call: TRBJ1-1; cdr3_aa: ASSPFWARAEAF
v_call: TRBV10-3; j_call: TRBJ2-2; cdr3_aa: AISEGLAGNTGELF
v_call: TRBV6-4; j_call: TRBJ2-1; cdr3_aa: ASSDSGAGGPNEQF
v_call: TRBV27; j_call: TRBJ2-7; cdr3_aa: ASISTGLAGGIEQY
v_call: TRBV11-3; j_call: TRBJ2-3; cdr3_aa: ASSLGTDTQY
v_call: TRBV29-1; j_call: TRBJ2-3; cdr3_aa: SVRTSGRDTQY
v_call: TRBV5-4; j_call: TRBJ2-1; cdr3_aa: ASSQDLPYNEQF
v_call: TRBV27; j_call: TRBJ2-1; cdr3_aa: ASSLSGLAGGNEQF
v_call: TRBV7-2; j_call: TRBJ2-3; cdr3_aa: ASSPTSTDTQY
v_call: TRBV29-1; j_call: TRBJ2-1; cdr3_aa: SVHRNNEQF
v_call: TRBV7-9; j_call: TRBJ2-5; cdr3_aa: ATGRGSSQETQY
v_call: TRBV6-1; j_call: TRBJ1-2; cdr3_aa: ASSNYGYT
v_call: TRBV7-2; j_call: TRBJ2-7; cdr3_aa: ASSFKTARFYEQY
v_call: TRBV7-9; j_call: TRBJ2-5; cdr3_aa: ASSISGITQETQY
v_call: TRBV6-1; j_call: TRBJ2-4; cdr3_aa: ASSDVGTRAKNIQY
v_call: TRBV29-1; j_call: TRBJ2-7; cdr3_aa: SVVEAGLHYEQY
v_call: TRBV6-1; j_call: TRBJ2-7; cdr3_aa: ASSEWQGYEQY
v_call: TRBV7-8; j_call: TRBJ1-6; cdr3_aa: ASSLGLGQGNSPLH
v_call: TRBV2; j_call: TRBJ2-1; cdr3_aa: ASRGIIAGETYNEQF
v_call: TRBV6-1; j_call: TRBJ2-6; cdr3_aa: ASFLGQAGANVLT
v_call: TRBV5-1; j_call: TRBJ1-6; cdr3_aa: ASSLDRGENSPLH
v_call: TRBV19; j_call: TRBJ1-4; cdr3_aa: ASSIAQGTGRSREKLF
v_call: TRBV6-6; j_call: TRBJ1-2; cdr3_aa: ASSSRGATPYGYT
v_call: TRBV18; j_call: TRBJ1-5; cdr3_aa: ASSPSTGTGLSQPQH
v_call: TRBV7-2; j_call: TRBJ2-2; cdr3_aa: ASSLDSAGGGELF
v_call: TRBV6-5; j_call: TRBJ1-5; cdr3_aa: ASSDRVRGQPQH
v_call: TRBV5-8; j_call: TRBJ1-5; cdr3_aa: ASSQPEGGYNQPQH
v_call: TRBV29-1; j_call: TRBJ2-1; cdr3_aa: SVEDRARSYNEQF
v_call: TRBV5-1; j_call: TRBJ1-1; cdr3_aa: ASSFTATQNTEAF
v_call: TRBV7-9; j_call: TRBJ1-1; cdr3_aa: ASSPGLSTPAF
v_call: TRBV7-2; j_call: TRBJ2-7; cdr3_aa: ASSLVGLAGVEQY
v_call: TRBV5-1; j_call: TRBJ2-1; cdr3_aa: ASSLSAALNNEQF
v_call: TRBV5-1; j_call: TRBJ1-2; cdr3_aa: ASSLAGQASLSNYGYT
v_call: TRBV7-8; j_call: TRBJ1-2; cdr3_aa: ASSVTSGTVDYGYT
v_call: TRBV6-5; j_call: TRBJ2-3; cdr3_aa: ASSGGGTSTDTQY
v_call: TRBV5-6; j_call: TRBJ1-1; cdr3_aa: ASSVTGGVTEAF
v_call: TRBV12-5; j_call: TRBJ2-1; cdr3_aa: ASGLGDGQGEQF
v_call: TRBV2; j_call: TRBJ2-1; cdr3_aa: ASSEEMGGEQF
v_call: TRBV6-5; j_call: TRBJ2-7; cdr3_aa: ASSYPSSGSYEQY
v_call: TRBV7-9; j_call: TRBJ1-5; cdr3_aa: ASSFSTGDDQPQH
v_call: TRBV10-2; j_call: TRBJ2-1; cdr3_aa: AIATSEHNEQF
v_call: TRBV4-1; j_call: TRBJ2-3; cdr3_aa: ASSQTGTSGGRDTQY
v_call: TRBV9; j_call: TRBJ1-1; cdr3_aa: ASSVGPVGGLSTEAF
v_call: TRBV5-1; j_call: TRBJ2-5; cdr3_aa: ASSLGVGNQETQY
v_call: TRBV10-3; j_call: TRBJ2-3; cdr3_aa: AISEGLAGGPSTDTQY
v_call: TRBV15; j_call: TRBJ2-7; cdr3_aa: ATSRDRGNANYEQY
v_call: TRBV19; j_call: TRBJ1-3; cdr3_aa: ASSFSGSNGNTIY
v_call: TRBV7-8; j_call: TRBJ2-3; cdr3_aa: ASSFTSGRAPRTDTQY
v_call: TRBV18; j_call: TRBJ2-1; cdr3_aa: ASSRGTGSGYEQF